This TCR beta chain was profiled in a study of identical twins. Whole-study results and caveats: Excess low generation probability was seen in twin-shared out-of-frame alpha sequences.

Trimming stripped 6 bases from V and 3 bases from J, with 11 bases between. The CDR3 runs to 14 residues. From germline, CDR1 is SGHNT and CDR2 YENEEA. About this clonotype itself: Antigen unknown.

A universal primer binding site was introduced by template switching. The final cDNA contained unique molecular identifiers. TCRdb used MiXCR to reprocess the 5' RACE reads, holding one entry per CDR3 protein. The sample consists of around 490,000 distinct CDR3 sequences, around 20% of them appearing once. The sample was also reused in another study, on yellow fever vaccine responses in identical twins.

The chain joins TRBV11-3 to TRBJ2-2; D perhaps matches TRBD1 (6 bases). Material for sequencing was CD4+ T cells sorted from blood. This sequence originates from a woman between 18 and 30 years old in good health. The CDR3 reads CASSGDTHTGELFF. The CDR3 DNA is TGTGCCAGCAGTGGGGACACCCACACCGGGGAGCTGTTTTTT.